A selection of T cell receptor beta chains follows, all from one sample in a study of OX40 agonist ivuxolimab in advanced cancers. Sequencing was performed with immunoSEQ multiplex PCR; in TCRdb, only in-frame clones are kept and a portion is missing. The sample has 65,000 to 70,000 clones, 82% seen once. The input for sequencing was CD4+ or CD8+ T cells sorted from blood, taken in a trial of the OX40 agonist ivuxolimab. The receptors derive from an adult with an advanced solid tumor such as melanoma, head and neck, liver or kidney cancer. CDR3s include the opening cysteine and the closing phenylalanine or tryptophan. The order of the fields is CDR3 protein, CDR3 DNA, V gene, J gene, clone size, D gene. D genes are given only for firm matches. Clone size is given for some rows only: seen once, a few or many times, or a class if the clone is expanded.

CDR3: CASSYSRDAYNEQFF
DNA: TGTGCCAGCAGTTACTCCCGGGACGCCTACAATGAGCAGTTCTTC
V: TRBV6-6
J: TRBJ2-1
size: .
D: .

CDR3: CASSPQGRGYTF
DNA: TGTGCCAGCTCACCACAGGGTCGGGGCTACACCTTC
V: TRBV18
J: TRBJ1-2
size: .
D: .

CDR3: CASSYQGGLYYGYTF
DNA: TGTGCCAGCAGCTACCAGGGTGGTCTCTACTATGGCTACACCTTC
V: TRBV7-8
J: TRBJ1-2
size: .
D: .

CDR3: CASSVDGYEQYF
DNA: TGCGCCAGCAGCGTGGACGGTTACGAGCAGTACTTC
V: TRBV5-1
J: TRBJ2-7
size: few
D: .

CDR3: CASRRQGRNEKLFF
DNA: TGTGCCAGCAGAAGACAGGGACGAAATGAAAAACTGTTTTTT
V: TRBV25-1
J: TRBJ1-4
size: few
D: TRBD1

CDR3: CASSDQATDTQYF
DNA: TGTGCCAGCAGTGACCAAGCCACAGATACGCAGTATTTT
V: TRBV6-4
J: TRBJ2-3
size: .
D: .

CDR3: CASRQGSTGANVLTF
DNA: TGTGCCAGCAGACAGGGGTCTACTGGGGCCAACGTCCTGACTTTC
V: TRBV6-1
J: TRBJ2-6
size: .
D: TRBD1

CDR3: CASRIQETQYF
DNA: TGTGCCAGCAGGATCCAAGAGACCCAGTACTTC
V: TRBV6-5
J: TRBJ2-5
size: .
D: .

CDR3: CASSTTNRGQGSQPQHF
DNA: TGTGCCAGCAGTACGACCAACAGGGGCCAGGGGAGTCAGCCCCAGCATTTT
V: TRBV27
J: TRBJ1-5
size: .
D: TRBD1

CDR3: CASRVSGGRTGELFF
DNA: TGTGCCAGCAGAGTGAGCGGGGGTAGGACCGGGGAGCTGTTTTTT
V: TRBV28
J: TRBJ2-2
size: .
D: TRBD2

CDR3: CASSLNAIATDTQYF
DNA: TGTGCCAGCAGCTTAAACGCAATTGCGACAGATACGCAGTATTTT
V: TRBV7-3
J: TRBJ2-3
size: few
D: .

CDR3: CASSFSGGGIDTQYF
DNA: TGTGCCAGCAGCTTTTCCGGGGGGGGCATAGATACGCAGTATTTT
V: TRBV5-4
J: TRBJ2-3
size: .
D: TRBD2

CDR3: CASSLLGEGGYTF
DNA: TGTGCCAGCAGCTTATTAGGCGAGGGTGGCTACACCTTC
V: TRBV7-2
J: TRBJ1-2
size: .
D: .

CDR3: CASSFTSGTGHLRPQHF
DNA: TGTGCCAGCAGCTTTACCTCCGGGACAGGGCACCTCCGGCCCCAGCATTTT
V: TRBV5-8
J: TRBJ1-5
size: .
D: TRBD1

CDR3: CASSPNGLAGGYYNEQFF
DNA: TGTGCCAGCAGCCCAAATGGACTAGCGGGAGGGTACTACAATGAGCAGTTCTTC
V: TRBV7-3
J: TRBJ2-1
size: .
D: TRBD2

CDR3: CASSRGTGGIYEQYF
DNA: TGTGCCAGCAGCCGAGGGACAGGGGGAATCTACGAGCAGTACTTC
V: TRBV7-2
J: TRBJ2-7
size: .
D: TRBD1

CDR3: CASSRRGRADNEQFF
DNA: TGTGCCAGCAGCCGGCGCGGGAGGGCGGATAATGAGCAGTTCTTC
V: TRBV9
J: TRBJ2-1
size: few
D: TRBD2

CDR3: CASSLLGEQPQHF
DNA: TGTGCCAGCAGCTTATTGGGGGAACAGCCCCAGCATTTT
V: TRBV7-2
J: TRBJ1-5
size: .
D: .

CDR3: CASSLFGQFYNEQFF
DNA: TGTGCCAGCAGCTTGTTCGGACAGTTCTACAATGAGCAGTTCTTC
V: TRBV5-6
J: TRBJ2-1
size: .
D: .

CDR3: CASSLSGLGNQPQHF
DNA: TGTGCCAGCAGTTTATCTGGTTTGGGCAATCAGCCCCAGCATTTT
V: TRBV28
J: TRBJ1-5
size: .
D: .

CDR3: CASSKGQGQSSNQPQHF
DNA: TGTGCCAGTAGTAAAGGACAGGGTCAGAGTAGCAATCAGCCCCAGCATTTT
V: TRBV19
J: TRBJ1-5
size: .
D: TRBD1

CDR3: CASSLAPGFDGELFF
DNA: TGTGCCAGCAGCTTGGCTCCCGGGTTTGACGGGGAGCTGTTTTTT
V: TRBV5-8
J: TRBJ2-2
size: .
D: .

CDR3: CASSITGGGDGYTF
DNA: TGTGCCAGCAGCATTACAGGGGGCGGAGATGGCTACACCTTC
V: TRBV11-2
J: TRBJ1-2
size: .
D: TRBD1

CDR3: CASTQRFTDTQYF
DNA: TGTGCCAGCACACAGCGCTTCACAGATACGCAGTATTTT
V: TRBV6-6
J: TRBJ2-3
size: few
D: .

CDR3: CASKQGGAYGYTF
DNA: TGTGCCAGCAAACAGGGGGGGGCCTATGGCTACACCTTC
V: TRBV2
J: TRBJ1-2
size: .
D: TRBD1

CDR3: CASSLAGVGTEAFF
DNA: TGTGCCAGCAGCTTAGCAGGGGTCGGGACTGAAGCTTTCTTT
V: TRBV7-9
J: TRBJ1-1
size: .
D: .

CDR3: CASRDTIAGYGYTF
DNA: TGCGCCAGCCGGGACACGATCGCCGGGTATGGCTACACCTTC
V: TRBV5-1
J: TRBJ1-2
size: .
D: .

CDR3: CSAGITRGEQYF
DNA: TGCAGCGCAGGGATCACCCGGGGGGAGCAGTACTTC
V: TRBV29-1
J: TRBJ2-7
size: once
D: .

CDR3: CASSLVGRGNSPLHF
DNA: TGTGCCAGCAGCTTAGTCGGCAGGGGTAATTCACCCCTCCACTTT
V: TRBV11-2
J: TRBJ1-6
size: few
D: .

CDR3: CASSLLRPTNTGELFF
DNA: TGTGCCAGCAGCTTACTCCGGCCAACGAACACCGGGGAGCTGTTTTTT
V: TRBV7-2
J: TRBJ2-2
size: .
D: .

CDR3: CASSFEVFRTRGTEAFF
DNA: TGTGCCAGCAGCTTTGAGGTCTTCCGGACAAGGGGCACTGAAGCTTTCTTT
V: TRBV7-8
J: TRBJ1-1
size: .
D: .